This T cell receptor (beta chain) was sequenced for a study of regulatory T cells in long-lasting Graves disease. According to the study, TCR beta libraries were built with iRepertoire HTBI primers and CDR3-region Arm-PCR. MiXCR, applied by TCRdb to the multiplex PCR reads, yields one record per CDR3 protein. This table holds 500,000 to 700,000 distinct CDR3 sequences, about 30% found once. The time point: persistent/refractory GD, antithyroid drugs over 5 years with positive TRAb. Making the TCR library involved RNA that had been extracted from PBMCs. EDTA tubes were used for drawing roughly 9 milliliters of peripheral blood. With respect to this clonotype: Its antigen is not known.

Per germline, CDR1 MNHNS and CDR2 SASEGT. V gave up 10 bases and J gave up 12 bases, with 23 bases separating them. The CDR3 covers 13 residues. Overall study results and limits: Among the persistent patients, some 2,900 public clonotypes were shared, more than the approximately 1,000 shared among new patients. The TCR repertoire of persistent Graves' patients was less diverse than that of newly diagnosed ones.

The chain employs TRBV6-1 and TRBJ2-3, with a weak D call TRBD2 (6 bases). The sequence was collected from a female donor with Graves disease. This specimen was peripheral blood mononuclear cells (PBMCs), taken when the disease was refractory, from a patient treated with antithyroid drugs. The CDR3 nucleotides read TGTGCCACCCAAACCGGGACTGATCCCAGACAGTATTTT. Translating it yields CATQTGTDPRQYF.